The 4 T cell receptor beta chains in this list originate from one sample, sequenced in a study of regulatory T cells in long-lasting Graves disease. Library construction for TCR beta used iRepertoire HTBI primers and Arm-PCR of CDR3 regions. MiXCR, applied by TCRdb to the multiplex PCR reads, yields one record per CDR3 protein. The data contain around 470,000 distinct CDR3 sequences, 12% to 15% of them singletons. This sample's time point: newly diagnosed GD, antithyroid drugs for less than 3 months. PBMCs provided the RNA from which the TCR library was made. These same data were also listed under a study on T cells in Graves' hyperthyroidism and ophthalmopathy.

The source was peripheral blood mononuclear cells (PBMCs), collected at new diagnosis, from a patient treated with antithyroid drugs. All receptors derive from a woman between 50 and 59 years old with Graves disease.

This clonotype was recorded at least ten times. The rearrangement joins TRBV5-8 to TRBJ2-5, with 11 bases aligning to TRBD2. The CDR3 runs to 14 residues. CDR1 and CDR2 (germline): SGHTS, YDEGEE. The V gene end was trimmed by 9 bases and the J gene end by 5 bases; junction bases not matched to a gene: 9. CDR3 sequence: CANLTSGTVETQYF. CDR3 DNA sequence: TGTGCCAACTTGACTAGCGGGACGGTGGAGACCCAGTACTTC.

This clonotype was picked up a small number of times. The chain employs TRBV19 and TRBJ2-3, with a possible D match to TRBD2 (5 bases). Germline V gene data show CDR1 as LNHDA and CDR2 as SQIVND (reference sequence). Trimming stripped 4 bases from V and 0 bases from J, with 17 bases between. The CDR3 totals 17 residues. CDR3 sequence: CASSTGLSGTSTDTQYF. In DNA, the CDR3 is TGTGCCAGTAGTACCGGACTTTCCGGCACTAGCACAGATACGCAGTATTTT. Supplemented by reference TRBV19 and TRBJ2-3, the full variable domain reads DGGITQSPKYLFRKEGQNVTLSCEQNLNHDAMYWYRQDPGQGLRLIYYSQIVNDFQKGDIAEGYSVSREKKESFPLTVTSAQKNPTAFYLCASSTGLSGTSTDTQYFGPGTRLTVL.

This clonotype has more than one count but fewer than ten. The chain combines TRBV5-4 with TRBJ2-3, with TRBD2 identical over 7 bases. Looked up from germline, CDR1 is SGHNT and CDR2 is YYREEE (reference sequence). The V and J ends lost 4 bases and 4 bases, in that order; junction bases with no gene match: 12. This CDR3 spans 16 amino acids. CDR3 coding DNA: TGTGCCAGCAGCGAGGGACTAAGGAAAGGGTCAGATACGCAGTATTTT. Protein: CASSEGLRKGSDTQYF.

In this sample, this clonotype turned up many times. The V gene is TRBV7-8, the J gene TRBJ2-3; D not resolved. Germline CDR1 SGHVS, CDR2 FQNEAQ. Trimming took off 1 base at V and 6 bases at J, with 17 bases between the two ends. The CDR3 has 16 amino acids. The CDR3 DNA reads as TGTGCCAGCAGCTTAGTCCCTCATAAGGCGGAGGATACGCAGTATTTT. Translating it yields CASSLVPHKAEDTQYF.